This T cell receptor (beta chain) stems from a study of HIV-infected children after antiretroviral therapy interruption. Study details: Continuous-treatment children had median age around 8 years, interruption approximately 9.7 years. Study outcomes and limitations: Naive CD4+ sequences overlapped less between time points once interruption began.

This sample's treatment: PENTA 11 planned treatment interruption arm or continuous ART arm. At least 24 weeks of at least three-drug ART, in children 2 to 15 years. Naive CD4+ CD45RA+ CD45RO- T cells were sorted from thawed PBMCs. The TCR library was built from RNA with a 3' RACE protocol and unique molecular identifiers. MiXCR was run by TCRdb on the 3' RACE reads, yielding one entry per CDR3 protein. The sample contains fewer than 50,000 distinct CDR3 sequences, approximately 4.3% of which appear only once. This clonotype has a handful of counts. What it binds is unknown. The CDR3 contains 14 residues. V lost 7 bases and J lost 5, with 14 bases in between.

The TCR was taken from a pool of human donors with HIV. The sample in question was CD45RA+ CD4+ T cells from PBMCs, pooled from several time points, obtained from a donor given antiretroviral therapy, either interrupted or continuous. Stated subset: naive CD4+ CD45RA+ CD45RO- T cells. This rearrangement joins TRBV12-3 or TRBV12-4 to TRBJ1-4; D might be TRBD1 (5 bases). This CDR3 reads CASKKEGWNEKLFF. DNA of the CDR3: TGTGCCAGCAAGAAGGAGGGGTGGAATGAAAAACTGTTTTTT.